This T cell receptor beta chain was observed in a study of T cells in tuberculosis. Study-level information: A South African cohort included IGRA-negative adolescents, latently infected IGRA-positive adolescents and adults with active tuberculosis.

Time point: new active TB diagnosis, blood taken before or within 7 days of starting treatment. TCRdb keeps only in-frame clones here, not all; method: immunoSEQ multiplex PCR. The sample holds 20,000 to 25,000 clones, approximately 85% seen once. There are 15 residues in the CDR3. Deletions cut 0 bases from V and 2 bases from J, with 12 bases between. Germline CDR1 SGHDT, CDR2 YYEEEE. This chain uses TRBV5-6 with TRBJ2-7; possibly TRBD1 for D (5 bases). This TCR was sampled from an adult with tuberculosis. Sample: PBMCs, taken at tuberculosis diagnosis. The CDR3 spells CASSLEQDGPYEQYF. DNA for the CDR3: TGTGCCAGCAGCTTGGAACAGGATGGGCCCTACGAGCAGTACTTC. The whole variable domain, remainder taken from reference TRBV5-6 and TRBJ2-7, is DAGVTQSPTHLIKTRGQQVTLRCSPKSGHDTVSWYQQALGQGPQFIFQYYEEEERQRGNFPDRFSGHQFPNYSSELNVNALLLGDSALYLCASSLEQDGPYEQYFGPGTRLTVT.